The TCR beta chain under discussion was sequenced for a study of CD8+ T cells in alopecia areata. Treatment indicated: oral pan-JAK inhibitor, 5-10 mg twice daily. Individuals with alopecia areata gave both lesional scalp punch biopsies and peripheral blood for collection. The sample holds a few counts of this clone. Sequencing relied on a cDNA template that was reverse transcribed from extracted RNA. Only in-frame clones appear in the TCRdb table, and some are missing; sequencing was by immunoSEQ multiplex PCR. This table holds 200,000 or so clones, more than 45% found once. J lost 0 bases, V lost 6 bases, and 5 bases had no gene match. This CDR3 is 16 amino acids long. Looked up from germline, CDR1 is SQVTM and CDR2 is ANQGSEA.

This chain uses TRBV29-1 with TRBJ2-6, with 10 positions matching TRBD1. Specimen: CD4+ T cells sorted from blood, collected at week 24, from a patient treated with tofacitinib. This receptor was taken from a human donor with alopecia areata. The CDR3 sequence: CSVRTGGGSGANVLTF. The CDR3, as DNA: TGCAGCGTCCGGACAGGGGGAGGCTCTGGGGCCAACGTCCTGACTTTC.